The 28 T cell receptor beta chains below all came from one sample that was sequenced in a study of shared clonotypes between healthy human individuals. Clones were read by immunoSEQ multiplex PCR, and TCRdb kept only the in-frame ones, dropping some. Found here are about 2.3 million clones, under 95% of them singletons; the top ten hold 0.37%. Sequencing was performed on naive CD4+ T cells from PBMCs. Subset denoted: CD45RA+ positively selected. The receptors come from a man between 18 and 29 years old in good health. Some clones in this sample may be carry-over from other donors' samples.

This chain joins TRBV28 and TRBJ2-4, with D uncertain. CDR3 length: 14 residues. Germline V CDR1 and CDR2: MDHEN, SYDVKM. The V end lost 7 bases, the J end lost 0 bases, and 10 bases lay between the germline ends. The CDR3 DNA follows: TGTGCCAGCATCGATCGCGGAGCCAAAAACATTCAGTACTTC. Translated: CASIDRGAKNIQYF.

This chain connects TRBV6-1 to TRBJ2-3; TRBD1 matches at 9 bases. Germline assignment: CDR1 MNHNS and CDR2 SASEGT. This CDR3 region has 16 residues. V trimming: 3 bases; J trimming: 3 bases; junction bases outside the gene matches: 7. The CDR3 here is CASSESRDRVTDTQYF. The CDR3 DNA reads as TGTGCCAGCAGTGAGAGCCGGGACAGGGTAACAGATACGCAGTATTTT.

The CDR3 loop is CASSIAGNSGANVLTF. CDR3 bases: TGTGCCAGTAGTATAGCCGGAAACTCTGGGGCCAACGTCCTGACTTTC. This chain connects TRBV19 to TRBJ2-6; D gene uncertain. This CDR3 contains 16 residues. The germline V gene encodes CDR1 LNHDA and CDR2 SQIVND (reference sequence). Trimming shortened V by 1 base and J by 0 bases, and 7 bases separated the two germline ends.

The rearrangement links TRBV4-1 to TRBJ2-1; a weak D match, TRBD1 (6 bases). Trimming stripped 2 bases from V and 8 bases from J, with 10 bases between. This CDR3 spans 13 amino acids. Germline lookup yields CDR1 MGHRA and CDR2 YSYEKL. The CDR3 loop reads CASSQQGLDEQFF. The CDR3 DNA sequence: TGCGCCAGCAGCCAACAGGGGCTAGATGAGCAGTTCTTC.

This clone was counted a single time. This chain connects TRBV4-3 to TRBJ1-3; 7 bases are shared with TRBD1. The CDR3 extends over 14 amino acids. V trimming: 5 bases; J trimming: 0 bases; junction bases outside the gene matches: 1. CDR1 LGHNA and CDR2 YSLEER come from the germline V gene. This CDR3 is CASSWDSSGNTIYF. CDR3 DNA sequence: TGCGCCAGCAGCTGGGACAGCTCTGGAAACACCATATATTTT.

The chain couples TRBV7-8 to TRBJ2-6, with D unclear. The CDR3 is made up of 14 amino acids. Germline CDR1 is SGHVS and CDR2 is FQNEAQ. Trimming took 10 bases from V and 0 from J, leaving 10 bases between them. This CDR3 reads CATSSPSGANVLTF. In nucleotides, the CDR3 is TGTGCCACATCGAGTCCCTCTGGGGCCAACGTCCTGACTTTC.

This rearrangement joins TRBV4-2 to TRBJ2-3, with TRBD2 matching over 10 bases. V lost 0 bases, J lost 4 bases, and 4 bases stayed unmatched. There are 16 residues in the CDR3. Germline V gene sequence: CDR1 LGHNA, CDR2 YNFKEQ. The CDR3 loop is CASSQDASGSSDTQYF. The DNA of the CDR3 is TGTGCCAGCAGCCAAGATGCTAGCGGGAGTTCAGATACGCAGTATTTT.

The chain carries TRBV25-1 and TRBJ2-1, with 7 bases fitting TRBD1. Germline-derived CDR1 and CDR2 are MGHDK and SYGVNS. J lost 6 bases, V lost 6 bases, and 8 bases had no gene match. This CDR3 comprises 14 residues. The DNA of the CDR3 is TGTGCCAGCAGGGTTGACAGGGATAGCAATGAGCAGTTCTTC. It translates to CASRVDRDSNEQFF.

In its sample, this clone was seen a few times. This chain links TRBV19 with TRBJ1-2, with a possible D match to TRBD1 (5 bases). The CDR3 contains 12 residues. The V end was cut by 5 bases, the J end by 4 bases, with 8 bases between. The germline V gene has CDR1 LNHDA and CDR2 SQIVND (reference sequence). The CDR3 DNA follows: TGTGCCAGTAGTCTCGGGGGCTATGGCTACACCTTC. It translates to CASSLGGYGYTF.

The V and J genes are TRBV6-1 and TRBJ1-4; TRBD1 matches at 7 bases. Trimming at V came to 9 bases and at J to 1 base, leaving 2 bases not matched to a gene. The CDR3 length is 13 residues. Germline V lookup: CDR1 MNHNS, CDR2 SASEGT. The CDR3 DNA reads TGTGCCAGTCGGGACAGAACTAATGAAAAACTGTTTTTT. Its translation is CASRDRTNEKLFF.

The chain links TRBV13 to TRBJ2-3, with 11 bases matching TRBD2. This CDR3 has 19 amino acids. CDR1 is PRHDT, CDR2 FYEKMQ, per germline (reference sequence). V trimming: 5 bases; J trimming: 0 bases; junction bases outside the gene matches: 13. CDR3 DNA: TGTGCCAGCAGCGCGCAGCCGGGACTAGCGGCCACTAGCACAGATACGCAGTATTTT. Protein product: CASSAQPGLAATSTDTQYF. The full variable domain, in which reference TRBV13 and TRBJ2-3 provide the parts outside the CDR3, is AAGVIQSPRHLIKEKRETATLKCYPIPRHDTVYWYQQGPGQDPQFLISFYEKMQSDKGSIPDRFSAQQFSDYHSELNMSSLELGDSALYFCASSAQPGLAATSTDTQYFGPGTRLTVL.

The genes are TRBV5-1 and TRBJ2-3, with TRBD2 as a possible D gene (6 bases). The germline V gene has CDR1 SGHRS and CDR2 YFSETQ. Trimming took 5 bases from V and 1 from J, leaving 11 bases between them. The CDR3 spans 14 residues. CDR3 region: CASRQTRGTDTQYF. The CDR3, as DNA: TGCGCCAGCAGGCAGACTAGGGGCACAGATACGCAGTATTTT. The variable domain in full, completed from reference TRBV5-1 and TRBJ2-3, reads KAGVTQTPRYLIKTRGQQVTLSCSPISGHRSVSWYQQTPGQGLQFLFEYFSETQRNKGNFPGRFSGRQFSNSRSEMNVSTLELGDSALYLCASRQTRGTDTQYFGPGTRLTVL.

As to this clone: The same CDR3 is also encoded by other DNA sequences in this sample. The rearrangement uses TRBV18 and TRBJ2-7; maybe TRBD2 (5 bases). This CDR3 has 13 residues. V was trimmed by 0 bases and J by 4 bases, leaving 7 bases between them. CDR1 is KGHSH and CDR2 is LQKENI in the germline V gene. For the CDR3, the DNA is TGTGCCAGCTCACCACCGTCGGGGTACGAGCAGTACTTC. Protein sequence: CASSPPSGYEQYF.

The V gene is TRBV18, the J gene TRBJ1-1; D remains unclear. Germline-derived CDR1 and CDR2 are KGHSH and LQKENI. Trimming cost V 3 bases and J 3 bases, with 8 bases left between them. The CDR3 totals 13 residues. The CDR3 spells CASSPGSHTEAFF. Here the CDR3 DNA reads TGTGCCAGCTCACCCGGGTCTCACACTGAAGCTTTCTTT.

The CDR3 reads CASSLRGAGENTIYF. The CDR3 DNA is TGTGCCAGCAGCTTAAGGGGGGCAGGAGAAAACACCATATATTTT. This rearrangement joins TRBV5-8 to TRBJ1-3, with D possibly matching TRBD1 (6 bases). The ends were cut back, 2 bases at V and 6 bases at J, with 15 bases in the middle. The CDR3 contains 15 residues. Germline V lookup: CDR1 SGHTS, CDR2 YDEGEE. The whole variable domain, filled in from reference TRBV5-8 and TRBJ1-3, reads EAGVTQSPTHLIKTRGQQATLRCSPISGHTSVYWYQQALGLGLQFLLWYDEGEERNRGNFPPRFSGRQFPNYSSELNVNALELEDSALYLCASSLRGAGENTIYFGEGSWLTVV.

The chain is built from TRBV27 and TRBJ2-2; 8 nucleotides align to TRBD1. This CDR3 region has 17 residues. CDR1 and CDR2 from the germline V gene are MNHEY and SMNVEV (reference sequence). V shed 6 bases, J shed 0 bases, and the junction held 9 bases outside the gene matches. The CDR3 loop is CASRRKPGQANTGELFF. The CDR3 region has the DNA TGTGCCAGCAGGAGAAAACCGGGACAGGCGAACACCGGGGAGCTGTTTTTT.

The chain links TRBV28 to TRBJ2-7; no firm D call. V was clipped by 3 bases and J by 0 bases, with 6 bases between them. The germline CDR1 and CDR2 sequences are MDHEN and SYDVKM. The CDR3 length is 13 residues. The CDR3 region is CASSFSTSYEQYF. The CDR3 nucleotides read TGTGCCAGCAGTTTTTCAACCTCCTACGAGCAGTACTTC.

J is TRBJ2-1 and V is TRBV7-9; D gene uncertain. Between the trimmed V and J ends, which lost 6 bases and 7 bases, there was a span of 10 bases. The CDR3 has 12 amino acids. CDR1 is SEHNR, CDR2 FQNEAQ, per germline (reference sequence). The CDR3 coding sequence is TGTGCCAGCAGATCAGTCACGAATGAGCAGTTCTTC. It yields the protein CASRSVTNEQFF. Full variable domain (rest looked up from reference TRBV7-9 and TRBJ2-1): DTGVSQNPRHKITKRGQNVTFRCDPISEHNRLYWYRQTLGQGPEFLTYFQNEAQLEKSRLLSDRFSAERPKGSFSTLEIQRTEQGDSAMYLCASRSVTNEQFFGPGTRLTVL.

V and J are TRBV11-3 and TRBJ2-1; the match to TRBD2 covers 13 bases. Germline CDR1 is SGHNT and CDR2 is YENEEA. The CDR3 spans 17 residues. With V trimmed by 4 bases and J by 9 bases, 12 bases remained unmatched. Here the CDR3 DNA reads TGTGCCAGCAGCTCACCCCGGACTAGCGGGAGCCGAAGTGAGCAGTTCTTC. Translation gives CASSSPRTSGSRSEQFF.

Concerning this clone: At one of its ends the junction is not consistent with the germline gene, which may arise from a read error. The chain uses TRBV5-1 and TRBJ1-1; tentative D call: TRBD1 (6 bases). The CDR3 totals 14 residues. Germline lookup yields CDR1 SGHRS and CDR2 YFSETQ. DNA of the CDR3: TGCGCCAGCAGTGGGGGCACGGTGAAGACTGAAGCTTTCTTT. This codes for CASSGGTVKTEAFF.

This clone was seen only once. The chain recombines TRBV28 with TRBJ1-1; D unclear. From germline, CDR1 is MDHEN and CDR2 SYDVKM. This CDR3 region has 17 residues. V dropped 3 bases and J dropped 0 bases, with 17 bases sitting between them. In nucleotides, the CDR3 is TGTGCCAGCAGTTTGGCCCGATGGGGTTCCATGAACACTGAAGCTTTCTTT. This sequence encodes CASSLARWGSMNTEAFF.

The J gene is TRBJ1-1, the V gene TRBV7-8, with no clear D. The CDR3 spans 14 residues. Germline-derived CDR1 and CDR2 are SGHVS and FQNEAQ. Trimming stripped 1 base from V and 1 base from J, with 7 bases between. The CDR3 nucleotides read TGTGCCAGCAGCTTAGTAAAGGGGAACACTGAAGCTTTCTTT. This gives the protein CASSLVKGNTEAFF.

The V gene is TRBV10-3, the J gene TRBJ2-4, with 7 bases that match TRBD1. The V gene end was trimmed by 10 bases and the J gene end by 1 base; junction bases not matched to a gene: 10. Per the germline V gene, CDR1 is ENHRY and CDR2 is SYGVKD. This CDR3 is built from 15 residues. CDR3 region: CATLDRWVAKNIQYF. The CDR3 region has the DNA TGTGCCACCTTGGACAGGTGGGTGGCCAAAAACATTCAGTACTTC.

The sample holds one count of this clone. The genes are TRBV25-1 and TRBJ2-7, with D maybe TRBD2 (5 bases). The CDR3 is 15 amino acids. CDR1 is MGHDK and CDR2 is SYGVNS in the germline V gene. The ends were cut back, 2 bases at V and 0 bases at J, with 11 bases in the middle. DNA of the CDR3: TGTGCCAGCAGTGAAGGGCCTGCGGGCTCCTACGAGCAGTACTTC. Translated, it gives CASSEGPAGSYEQYF.

The chain recombines TRBV18 with TRBJ1-3; 7 bases fit TRBD1. CDR1 and CDR2 (germline): KGHSH, LQKENI. The CDR3 has 14 amino acids. The junction had 6 bases not matched to a gene; V was cut back by 6 bases and J by 4 bases. CDR3 nucleotide sequence: TGTGCCAGCTCCGCCGACAGGGTCGGAAACACCATATATTTT. Translated: CASSADRVGNTIYF. The full variable domain, rest sourced from reference TRBV18 and TRBJ1-3, is NAGVMQNPRHLVRRRGQEARLRCSPMKGHSHVYWYRQLPEEGLKFMVYLQKENIIDESGMPKERFSAEFPKEGPSILRIQQVVRGDSAAYFCASSADRVGNTIYFGEGSWLTVV.

The gene calls are TRBV7-2 and TRBJ2-7, with 10 bases lining up with TRBD2. J gave up 5 bases and V 6 bases, and 7 bases lay outside the gene matches. CDR1 and CDR2 from the germline V gene are SGHTA and FQGNSA. This CDR3 has 14 residues. DNA for the CDR3: TGTGCCAGCAGGAATCCTAGCGGGAGAAACGAGCAGTACTTC. It codes for CASRNPSGRNEQYF.

The CDR3 region is CAWKDRPDTQYF. The CDR3 DNA reads TGTGCCTGGAAAGATCGCCCGGATACGCAGTATTTT. This chain uses TRBV30 with TRBJ2-3; D unclear. Trimming took off 4 bases at V and 6 bases at J, with 11 bases between the two ends. This CDR3 has 12 residues. Germline assignment: CDR1 GTSNPN and CDR2 SVGIG (reference sequence).

The chain links TRBV9 to TRBJ2-1, with TRBD2 as a possible D gene (6 bases). Between the trimmed V and J ends, which lost 0 bases and 1 base, there was a span of 17 bases. The CDR3 covers 18 residues. Germline V gene lookup returns CDR1 SGDLS and CDR2 YYNGEE. The CDR3 loop reads CASSVAGSRRVSYNEQFF. CDR3 coding DNA: TGTGCCAGCAGCGTAGCGGGTAGTAGGAGGGTATCCTACAATGAGCAGTTCTTC.